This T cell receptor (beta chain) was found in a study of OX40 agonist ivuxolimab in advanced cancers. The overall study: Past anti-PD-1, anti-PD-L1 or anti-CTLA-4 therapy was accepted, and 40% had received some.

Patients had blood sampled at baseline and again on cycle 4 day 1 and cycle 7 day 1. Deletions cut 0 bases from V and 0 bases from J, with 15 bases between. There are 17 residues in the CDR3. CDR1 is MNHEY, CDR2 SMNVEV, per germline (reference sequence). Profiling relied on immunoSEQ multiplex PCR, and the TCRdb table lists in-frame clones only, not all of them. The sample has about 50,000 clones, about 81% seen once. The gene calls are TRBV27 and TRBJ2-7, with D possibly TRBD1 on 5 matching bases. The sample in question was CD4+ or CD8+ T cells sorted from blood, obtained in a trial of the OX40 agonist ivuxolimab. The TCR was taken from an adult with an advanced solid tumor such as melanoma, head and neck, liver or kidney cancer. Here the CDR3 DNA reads TGTGCCAGCAGTTTATCGAACCAGGGCATTCTCTCCTACGAGCAGTACTTC. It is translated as CASSLSNQGILSYEQYF.